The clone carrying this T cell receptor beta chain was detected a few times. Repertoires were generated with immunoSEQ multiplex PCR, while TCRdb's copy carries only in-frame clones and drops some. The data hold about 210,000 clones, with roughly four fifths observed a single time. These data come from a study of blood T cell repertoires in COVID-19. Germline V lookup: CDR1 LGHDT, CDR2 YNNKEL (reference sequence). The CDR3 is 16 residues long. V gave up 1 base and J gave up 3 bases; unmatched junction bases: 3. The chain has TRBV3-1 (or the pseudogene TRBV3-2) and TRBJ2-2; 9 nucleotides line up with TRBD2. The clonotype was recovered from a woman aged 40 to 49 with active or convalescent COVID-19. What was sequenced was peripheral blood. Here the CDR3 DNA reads TGTGCCAGCAGCCAAGGAGCGGGGGGCTACACCGGGGAGCTGTTTTTT. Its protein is CASSQGAGGYTGELFF.